These 11 T cell receptor beta chains share one sample of origin, sequenced in a study of blood T cell repertoires in COVID-19. This table comes from immunoSEQ multiplex PCR, and its TCRdb copy is limited to in-frame clones, with some not included. The table shows about 220,000 clones, with about 79% occurring only once. Sequenced sample: PBMCs or T cells enriched from blood (not recorded which). The source is a woman in her sixties who had recovered from COVID-19.

Only a few counts were recorded for this clone. In DNA, the CDR3 is TGTGCCAGCATAATACTAGCGAACGCTGGGGAGCAGTTCTTC. Translating it yields CASIILANAGEQFF. This chain uses TRBV2 with TRBJ2-1; the match to TRBD2 covers 7 bases. The CDR3 has 14 amino acids. Germline V lookup: CDR1 SNHLY, CDR2 FYNNEI. After removal of 7 bases from V and 10 bases from J, the junction contained 13 bases not matched to a gene.

This chain connects TRBV3-1 (or the pseudogene TRBV3-2) to TRBJ2-5, with D perhaps TRBD1 (5 bases). The CDR3 covers 12 residues. The V and J ends lost 4 bases and 3 bases respectively, with 6 bases between them. The germline gives CDR1 LGHDT, CDR2 YNNKEL (reference sequence). As DNA, the CDR3 is TGTGCCAGCAGCCCCAGGGAAGAGACCCAGTACTTC. Translating gives CASSPREETQYF.

The V gene is TRBV19, the J gene TRBJ1-3; D not resolved. V was clipped by 5 bases and J by 0 bases, with 8 bases between them. Looked up from germline, CDR1 is LNHDA and CDR2 is SQIVND (reference sequence). The CDR3 is 14 residues long. The CDR3 bases are TGTGCCAGTAGTGTTGGCCGCTCTGGAAACACCATATATTTT. Its protein product is CASSVGRSGNTIYF.

This rearrangement joins TRBV9 to TRBJ2-5, with 11 bases lining up with TRBD2. V trimming: 0 bases; J trimming: 5 bases; junction bases outside the gene matches: 3. Germline CDR1 SGDLS, CDR2 YYNGEE. The CDR3 runs 15 residues. CDR3 bases: TGTGCCAGCAGCGTAGGGGGACTAGCGGTGGAGACCCAGTACTTC. This encodes CASSVGGLAVETQYF.

This chain joins TRBV6-5 and TRBJ2-3; 7 nucleotides agree with TRBD2. V lost 6 bases to trimming and J lost 0 bases; unmatched junction nucleotides: 3. Germline CDR1 MNHEY, CDR2 SVGAGI. The CDR3 covers 14 residues. This CDR3 is CASSLAASTDTQYF. The CDR3 DNA is TGTGCCAGCAGCCTAGCGGCTAGCACAGATACGCAGTATTTT.

The J gene is TRBJ2-1, the V gene TRBV5-1; 8 bases line up with TRBD2. With V trimmed by 4 bases and J by 10 bases, 13 bases remained unmatched. The germline V gene has CDR1 SGHRS and CDR2 YFSETQ. The CDR3 consists of 15 residues. CDR3 in amino acids: CASSLSGSAGDEQFF. In DNA form, the CDR3 reads TGCGCCAGCAGCCTATCGGGCTCAGCGGGAGACGAGCAGTTCTTC. The full variable domain, with the rest looked up from reference TRBV5-1 and TRBJ2-1, is KAGVTQTPRYLIKTRGQQVTLSCSPISGHRSVSWYQQTPGQGLQFLFEYFSETQRNKGNFPGRFSGRQFSNSRSEMNVSTLELGDSALYLCASSLSGSAGDEQFFGPGTRLTVL.

The rearrangement links TRBV6-4 to TRBJ2-1; TRBD1 matches 8 bases. The ends lost 3 bases at V and 6 bases at J; junction bases unmatched: 4. The CDR3 spans 14 residues. From germline, CDR1 is MRHNA and CDR2 SNTAGT. The DNA of the CDR3 is TGTGCCAGCAGTGAGGGACAGGCAAGCAATGAGCAGTTCTTC. Translated: CASSEGQASNEQFF.

The V gene is TRBV5-1, the J gene TRBJ1-4; D uncertain. V dropped 5 bases and J dropped 8 bases, with 10 bases sitting between them. CDR3 length equals 12 residues. Germline V gene sequence: CDR1 SGHRS, CDR2 YFSETQ. The CDR3 loop reads CASSQVGEKLFF. The DNA of the CDR3 is TGCGCCAGCAGTCAGGTTGGAGAAAAACTGTTTTTT.

The genes are TRBV30 and TRBJ2-7, with 8 bases fitting TRBD2. The CDR3 runs 14 residues. V lost 2 bases to trimming and J lost 2 bases; unmatched junction nucleotides: 5. The V gene's germline CDR1 is GTSNPN and CDR2 SVGIG (reference sequence). The CDR3: CAWSTGLAPYEQYF. The CDR3, as DNA: TGTGCCTGGAGTACCGGACTAGCTCCCTACGAGCAGTACTTC.

The chain carries TRBV3-1 (or the pseudogene TRBV3-2) and TRBJ2-7; TRBD1 matches 7 bases. CDR1 and CDR2 (germline): LGHDT, YNNKEL (reference sequence). V shed 4 bases, J shed 1 base, and the junction held 7 bases outside the gene matches. This CDR3 region has 15 residues. The CDR3 protein is CASSRLRDSSYEQYF. The CDR3 coding sequence is TGTGCCAGCAGCCGCCTCCGGGACAGTTCCTACGAGCAGTACTTC.

The chain joins TRBV6-5 to TRBJ1-1; a weak D match, TRBD1 (5 bases). This CDR3 is 15 amino acids long. The germline CDR1 and CDR2 sequences are MNHEY and SVGAGI. Trimming removed 2 bases from V and 6 bases from J, with 16 bases in between. The CDR3 DNA is TGTGCCAGCAGTTACCGGTATGAGGACAACCCTGAAGCTTTCTTT. The encoded protein is CASSYRYEDNPEAFF.